The 17 T cell receptor beta chains below come from one sample, sequenced in a study of neurological immune-mediated disorders. TCRdb reanalysed the 5' RACE reads using MiXCR and keeps one entry per CDR3 protein. This table holds approximately 37,000 distinct CDR3 sequences, 3% to 4% found once. Sequenced: PBMCs. The receptors derive from a man aged 25 to 40 with multiple sclerosis.

This clonotype was found a few times. The V and J genes are TRBV24-1 and TRBJ2-3, with D hard to call. V lost 3 bases, J lost 1 base, and 7 bases lay in between. This CDR3 has 14 residues. Germline assignment: CDR1 KGHDR and CDR2 SFDVKD. Here the CDR3 reads CATSDETGTDTQYF. The CDR3, as DNA: TGTGCCACCAGTGATGAAACGGGCACAGATACGCAGTATTTT.

This clonotype was found many times. This rearrangement joins TRBV29-1 to TRBJ2-1; TRBD2 matches at 11 bases. This CDR3 has 13 amino acids. V trimming: 7 bases; J trimming: 3 bases; junction bases outside the gene matches: 2. The germline V gene has CDR1 SQVTM and CDR2 ANQGSEA. Here the CDR3 DNA reads TGCAGCGCCGGGACTAGCGGCTACAATGAGCAGTTCTTC. Translated: CSAGTSGYNEQFF.

This clonotype was counted many times. The chain combines TRBV5-1 with TRBJ2-7; 7 bases align to TRBD1. This CDR3 spans 15 amino acids. Trimming removed 3 bases from V and 2 bases from J; junction bases left unmatched: 8. The germline gives CDR1 SGHRS, CDR2 YFSETQ. The CDR3 here is CASSSPDRVPYEQYF. CDR3 coding DNA: TGCGCCAGCAGCTCGCCAGACAGGGTTCCCTACGAGCAGTACTTC.

The J gene is TRBJ2-7, the V gene TRBV27, with D possibly matching TRBD1 (5 bases). The CDR3 spans 14 residues. V was cut by 9 bases and J by 3 bases, with 18 bases left in between. The germline CDR1 and CDR2 sequences are MNHEY and SMNVEV (reference sequence). The CDR3 here is CARNQKGAGYEQYF. The CDR3 DNA follows: TGTGCCAGAAACCAAAAAGGGGCTGGCTACGAGCAGTACTTC.

In its sample, this clonotype was seen many times. The chain is built from TRBV5-5 and TRBJ1-5; unclear D gene. The length of the CDR3 is 14 residues. Germline V gives CDR1 SGHKS, CDR2 YYEKEE (reference sequence). V was clipped by 0 bases and J by 1 base, with 5 bases between them. The DNA for the CDR3 is TGTGCCAGCAGCTTGGTGCTCAGCAATCAGCCCCAGCATTTT. As protein: CASSLVLSNQPQHF.

This clonotype was recorded at least ten times. The CDR3 here is CASTQGRSEQYF. The CDR3 nucleotides read TGTGCCAGCACCCAAGGCCGAAGCGAGCAGTACTTC. The V gene is TRBV12-3 or TRBV12-4, the J gene TRBJ2-7, with D unclear. Trimming took 7 bases from V and 6 from J, leaving 13 bases between them. The CDR3 consists of 12 residues.

With regard to this clonotype: A single base separates this from a much larger clone, so it may be a read error. The gene calls are TRBV11-2 and TRBJ2-1; no definite D call. The CDR3 totals 11 residues. Looked up from germline, CDR1 is SGHAT and CDR2 is FQNNGV. The germline V and J ends were trimmed by 6 bases and 9 bases, with 9 bases remaining between them. This chain's CDR3 is CASRLRTEQFF. CDR3 nucleotide sequence: TGTGCCAGCAGATTAAGGACTGAGCAGTTCTTC.

This clonotype was found a few times. J is TRBJ1-1 and V is TRBV7-2; perhaps TRBD1 as D (5 bases). Trimming removed 3 bases from V and 4 bases from J, with 18 bases in between. The CDR3 sequence is 16 residues long. Germline CDR1 and CDR2: SGHTA and FQGNSA. CDR3 sequence (DNA): TGTGCCAGCAGCTTGGGGTCGGGGGTCCGCGGCACTGAAGCTTTCTTT. Encoded protein: CASSLGSGVRGTEAFF.

There are many counts of this clonotype. The rearrangement uses TRBV20-1 and TRBJ2-7, with no clear D. CDR3 length: 13 residues. Germline assignment: CDR1 DFQATT and CDR2 SNEGSKA (reference sequence). V gave up 5 bases and J gave up 0 bases, with 11 bases separating them. The CDR3 nucleotides are TGCAGTGCTTACCTTGCCGCCTCCTACGAGCAGTACTTC. This sequence encodes CSAYLAASYEQYF.

This clonotype was seen ten or more times. The J gene is TRBJ1-2, the V gene TRBV4-1, with D possibly TRBD1 on 5 matching bases. The CDR3 runs to 15 residues. Trimming left V 0 bases short and J 5 bases short, with 13 bases between. The germline V gene has CDR1 MGHRA and CDR2 YSYEKL. Written as DNA, the CDR3 is TGCGCCAGCAGCCAAGATCTGACAGCCTCATATGGCTACACCTTC. It codes for CASSQDLTASYGYTF.

This clonotype has at least ten counts. The chain links TRBV5-1 to TRBJ1-1; TRBD1 aligns across 7 bases. V shed 0 bases, J shed 5 bases, and the junction held 4 bases outside the gene matches. This CDR3 spans 14 amino acids. Germline V gives CDR1 SGHRS, CDR2 YFSETQ. In DNA, the CDR3 is TGCGCCAGCAGCTTGGGGCCAGGGGGGACTGAAGCTTTCTTT. As protein: CASSLGPGGTEAFF.

This clonotype appeared many times. This chain connects TRBV12-3 or TRBV12-4 to TRBJ2-7; 10 bases are shared with TRBD1. The CDR3 covers 15 residues. The ends lost 2 bases at V and 2 bases at J; junction bases unmatched: 3. The CDR3 here is CASSLRDRGPYEQYF. The CDR3 DNA reads as TGTGCCAGCAGTTTACGGGACAGGGGACCCTACGAGCAGTACTTC.

In its sample, this clonotype was seen many times. This chain uses TRBV10-3 with TRBJ1-2; 7 bases are shared with TRBD1. Trimming took 6 bases from V and 6 from J; bases not matched to a gene: 13. The CDR3 length is 15 residues. Germline CDR1 and CDR2: ENHRY and SYGVKD. The CDR3 DNA reads as TGTGCCATCAGAAGGGACAGCTCCCGCTCCCATGGCTACACCTTC. Amino acids: CAIRRDSSRSHGYTF.

A few counts support this clonotype. The chain uses TRBV7-9 and TRBJ2-7; D perhaps matches TRBD2 (6 bases). Germline V gives CDR1 SEHNR, CDR2 FQNEAQ (reference sequence). The V end lost 5 bases, the J end lost 4 bases, and 15 bases lay between the germline ends. CDR3 size: 14 residues. CDR3 coding DNA: TGTGCCAGCAGCGAAAGGGACTCCTGGTACGAGCAGTACTTC. It encodes CASSERDSWYEQYF.

This clonotype was counted many times. J is TRBJ2-2 and V is TRBV20-1, with unresolved D. Germline V CDR1 and CDR2: DFQATT, SNEGSKA (reference sequence). CDR3 length: 13 amino acids. Trimming stripped 6 bases from V and 4 bases from J, with 12 bases between. CDR3 nucleotides: TGCAGTGCGTACGGACCGGGCACCGGGGAGCTGTTTTTT. Its protein is CSAYGPGTGELFF.

This clonotype was seen more than once but under ten times. V and J are TRBV19 and TRBJ2-1; no clear D. With 4 bases removed from V and 6 bases from J, the gap between germline ends came to 16 bases. The CDR3 contains 15 residues. Germline CDR1 LNHDA, CDR2 SQIVND (reference sequence). In DNA form, the CDR3 reads TGTGCCAGTAGTAGCATACTCGAATCCGGCAATGAGCAGTTCTTC. It codes for CASSSILESGNEQFF. Full variable domain (missing parts from reference TRBV19 and TRBJ2-1): DGGITQSPKYLFRKEGQNVTLSCEQNLNHDAMYWYRQDPGQGLRLIYYSQIVNDFQKGDIAEGYSVSREKKESFPLTVTSAQKNPTAFYLCASSSILESGNEQFFGPGTRLTVL.

This clonotype has a count of ten or more. The chain joins TRBV3-1 to TRBJ2-1; 8 nucleotides agree with TRBD2. CDR3 length equals 16 residues. Germline lookup yields CDR1 LGHDT and CDR2 YNNKEL (reference sequence). Trimming cost V 4 bases and J 2 bases; bases outside gene matches: 7. The CDR3 DNA follows: TGTGCCAGCAGCCCGGTCCGGGGGGGTACCTACAATGAGCAGTTCTTC. It codes for CASSPVRGGTYNEQFF.